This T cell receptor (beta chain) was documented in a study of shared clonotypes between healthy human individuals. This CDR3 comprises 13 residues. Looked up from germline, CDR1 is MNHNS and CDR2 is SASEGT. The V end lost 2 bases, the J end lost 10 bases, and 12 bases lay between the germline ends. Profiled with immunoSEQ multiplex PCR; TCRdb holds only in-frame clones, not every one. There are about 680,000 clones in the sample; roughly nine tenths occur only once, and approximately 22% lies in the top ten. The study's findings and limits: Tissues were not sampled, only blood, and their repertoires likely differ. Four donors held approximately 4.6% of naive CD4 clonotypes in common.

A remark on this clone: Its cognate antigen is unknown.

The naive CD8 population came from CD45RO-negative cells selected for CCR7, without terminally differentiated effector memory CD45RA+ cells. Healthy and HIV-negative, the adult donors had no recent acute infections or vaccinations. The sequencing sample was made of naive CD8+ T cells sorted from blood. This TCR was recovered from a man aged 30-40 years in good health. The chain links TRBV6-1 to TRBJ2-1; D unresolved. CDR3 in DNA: TGTGCCAGCAGTGAACTGCCCGGCGACGAGCAGTTCTTC. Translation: CASSELPGDEQFF.